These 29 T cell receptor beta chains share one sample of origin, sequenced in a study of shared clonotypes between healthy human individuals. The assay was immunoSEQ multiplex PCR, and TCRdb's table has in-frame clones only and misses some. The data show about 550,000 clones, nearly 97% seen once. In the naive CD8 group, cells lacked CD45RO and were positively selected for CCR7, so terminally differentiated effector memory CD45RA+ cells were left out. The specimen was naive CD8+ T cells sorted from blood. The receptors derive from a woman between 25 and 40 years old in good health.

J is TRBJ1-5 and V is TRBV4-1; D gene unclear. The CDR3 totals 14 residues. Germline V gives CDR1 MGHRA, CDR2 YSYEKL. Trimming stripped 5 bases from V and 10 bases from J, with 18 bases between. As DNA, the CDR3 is TGCGCCAGCAGCGAATCTTCAATTTCGGGTCCCCAGCATTTT. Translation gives CASSESSISGPQHF.

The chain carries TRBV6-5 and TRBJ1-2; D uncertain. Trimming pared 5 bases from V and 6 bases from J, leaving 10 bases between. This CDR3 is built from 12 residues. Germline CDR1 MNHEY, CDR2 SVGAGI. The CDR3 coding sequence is TGTGCCAGCAGTGCACCGGGGAATGGCTACACCTTC. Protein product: CASSAPGNGYTF.

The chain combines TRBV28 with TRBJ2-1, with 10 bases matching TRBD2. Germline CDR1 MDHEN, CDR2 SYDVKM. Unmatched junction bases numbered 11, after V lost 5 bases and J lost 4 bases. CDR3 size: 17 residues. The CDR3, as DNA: TGTGCCAGCAGTACCCTCCTAGCGGGAGAGAGGTACAATGAGCAGTTCTTC. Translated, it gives CASSTLLAGERYNEQFF.

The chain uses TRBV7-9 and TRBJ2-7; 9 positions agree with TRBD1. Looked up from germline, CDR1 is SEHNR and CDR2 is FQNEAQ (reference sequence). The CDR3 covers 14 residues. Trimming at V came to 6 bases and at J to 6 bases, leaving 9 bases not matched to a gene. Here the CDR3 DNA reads TGTGCCAGCAGGCCCGGGACAGGGATGCTCGAGCAGTACTTC. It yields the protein CASRPGTGMLEQYF.

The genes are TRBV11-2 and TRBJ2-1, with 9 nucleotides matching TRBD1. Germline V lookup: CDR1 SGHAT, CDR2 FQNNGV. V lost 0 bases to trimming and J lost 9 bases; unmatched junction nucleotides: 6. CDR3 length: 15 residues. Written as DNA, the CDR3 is TGTGCCAGCAGCTTAGATTGGGACAGGGTCAGTGAGCAGTTCTTC. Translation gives CASSLDWDRVSEQFF.

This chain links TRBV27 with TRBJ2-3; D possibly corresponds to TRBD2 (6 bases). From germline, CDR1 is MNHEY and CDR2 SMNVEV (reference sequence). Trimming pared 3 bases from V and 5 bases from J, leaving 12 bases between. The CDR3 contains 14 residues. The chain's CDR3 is CASSFVGAGDTQYF. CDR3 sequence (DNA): TGTGCCAGCAGTTTCGTGGGAGCGGGAGATACGCAGTATTTT.

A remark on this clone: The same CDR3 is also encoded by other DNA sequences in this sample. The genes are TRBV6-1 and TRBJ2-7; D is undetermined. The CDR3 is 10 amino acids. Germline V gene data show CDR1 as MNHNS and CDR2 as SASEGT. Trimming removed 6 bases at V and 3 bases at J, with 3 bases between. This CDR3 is CASRDYEQYF. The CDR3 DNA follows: TGTGCCAGCAGAGACTACGAGCAGTACTTC.

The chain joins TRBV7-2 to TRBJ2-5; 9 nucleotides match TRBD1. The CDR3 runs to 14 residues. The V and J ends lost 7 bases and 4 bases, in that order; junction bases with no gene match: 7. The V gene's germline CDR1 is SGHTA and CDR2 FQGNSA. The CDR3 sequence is CASNWGQGRETQYF. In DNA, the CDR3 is TGTGCCAGCAACTGGGGACAGGGTCGAGAGACCCAGTACTTC.

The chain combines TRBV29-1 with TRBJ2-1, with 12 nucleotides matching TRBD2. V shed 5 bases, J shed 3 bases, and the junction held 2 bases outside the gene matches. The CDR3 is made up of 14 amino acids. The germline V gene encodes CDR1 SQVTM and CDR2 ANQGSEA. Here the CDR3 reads CSVTGLAGYNEQFF. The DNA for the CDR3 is TGCAGCGTTACGGGACTAGCGGGCTACAATGAGCAGTTCTTC.

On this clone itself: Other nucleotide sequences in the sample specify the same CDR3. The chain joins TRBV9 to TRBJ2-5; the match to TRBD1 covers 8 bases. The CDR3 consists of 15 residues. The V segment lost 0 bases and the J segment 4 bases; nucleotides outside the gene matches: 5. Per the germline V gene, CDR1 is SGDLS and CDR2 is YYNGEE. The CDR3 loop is CASSVAGTGVETQYF. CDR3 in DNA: TGTGCCAGCAGCGTAGCCGGGACAGGAGTAGAGACCCAGTACTTC.

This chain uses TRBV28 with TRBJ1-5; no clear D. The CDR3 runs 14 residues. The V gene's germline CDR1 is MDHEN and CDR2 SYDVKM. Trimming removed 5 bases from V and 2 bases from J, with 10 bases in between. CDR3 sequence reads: CASSLNRGNQPQHF. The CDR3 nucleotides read TGTGCCAGCAGTCTGAATAGGGGCAATCAGCCCCAGCATTTT.

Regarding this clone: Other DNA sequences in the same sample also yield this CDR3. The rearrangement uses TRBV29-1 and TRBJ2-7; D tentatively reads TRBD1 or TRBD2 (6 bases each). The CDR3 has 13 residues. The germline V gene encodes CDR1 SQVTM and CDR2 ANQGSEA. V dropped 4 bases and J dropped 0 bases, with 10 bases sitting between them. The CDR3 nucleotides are TGCAGCGTTGGAGGGGGGAGCTCCTACGAGCAGTACTTC. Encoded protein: CSVGGGSSYEQYF.

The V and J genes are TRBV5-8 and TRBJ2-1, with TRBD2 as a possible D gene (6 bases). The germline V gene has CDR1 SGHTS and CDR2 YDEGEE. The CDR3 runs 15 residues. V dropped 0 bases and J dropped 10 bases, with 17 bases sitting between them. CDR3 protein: CASSLVFVNRGEQFF. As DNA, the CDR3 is TGTGCCAGCAGCTTGGTCTTCGTAAACCGGGGGGAGCAGTTCTTC.

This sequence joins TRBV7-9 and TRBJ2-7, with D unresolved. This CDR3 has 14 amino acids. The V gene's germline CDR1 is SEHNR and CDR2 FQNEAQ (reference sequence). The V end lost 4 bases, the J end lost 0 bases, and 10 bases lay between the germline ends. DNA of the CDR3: TGTGCCAGCAGCTGGTTGGGTAGCTCCTACGAGCAGTACTTC. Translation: CASSWLGSSYEQYF.

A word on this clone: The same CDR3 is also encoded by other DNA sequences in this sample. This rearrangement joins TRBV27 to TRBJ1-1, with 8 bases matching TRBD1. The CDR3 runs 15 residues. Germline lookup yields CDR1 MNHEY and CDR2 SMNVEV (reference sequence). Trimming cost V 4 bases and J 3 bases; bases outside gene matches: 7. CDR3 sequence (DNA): TGTGCCAGCAGTTCCGGGACAGGTGGATACACTGAAGCTTTCTTT. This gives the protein CASSSGTGGYTEAFF.

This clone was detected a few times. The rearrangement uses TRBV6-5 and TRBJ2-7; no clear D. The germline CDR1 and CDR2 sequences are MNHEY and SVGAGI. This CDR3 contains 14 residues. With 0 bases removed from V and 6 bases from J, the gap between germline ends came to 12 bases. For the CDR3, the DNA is TGTGCCAGCAGTTACTCGAGTTGGTCGGGCGAGCAGTACTTC. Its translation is CASSYSSWSGEQYF.

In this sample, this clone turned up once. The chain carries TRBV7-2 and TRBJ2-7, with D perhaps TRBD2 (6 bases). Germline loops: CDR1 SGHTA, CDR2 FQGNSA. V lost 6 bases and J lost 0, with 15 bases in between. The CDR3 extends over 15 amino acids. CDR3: CASSRGVLSSYEQYF. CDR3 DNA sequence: TGTGCCAGCAGTCGCGGGGTGCTGAGCTCCTACGAGCAGTACTTC.

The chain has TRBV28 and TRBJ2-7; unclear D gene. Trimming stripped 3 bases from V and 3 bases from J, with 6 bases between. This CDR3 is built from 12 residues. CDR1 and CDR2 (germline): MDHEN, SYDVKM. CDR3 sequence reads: CASSFVIYEQYF. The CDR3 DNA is TGTGCCAGCAGTTTCGTAATCTACGAGCAGTACTTC.

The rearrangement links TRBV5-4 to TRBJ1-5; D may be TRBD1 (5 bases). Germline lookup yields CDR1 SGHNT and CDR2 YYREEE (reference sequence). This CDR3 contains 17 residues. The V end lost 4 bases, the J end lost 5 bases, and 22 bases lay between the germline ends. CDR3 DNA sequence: TGTGCCAGCAGCCAAGATTACCCCGTCCAGGGCGATCAGCCCCAGCATTTT. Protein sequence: CASSQDYPVQGDQPQHF.

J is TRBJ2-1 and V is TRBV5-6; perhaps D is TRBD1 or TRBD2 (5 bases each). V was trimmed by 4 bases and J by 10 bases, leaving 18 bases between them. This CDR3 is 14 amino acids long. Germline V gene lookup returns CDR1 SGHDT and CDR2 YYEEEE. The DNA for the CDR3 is TGTGCCAGCAGCCACGGGACGCAAGAACGCGAGCAGTTCTTC. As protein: CASSHGTQEREQFF.

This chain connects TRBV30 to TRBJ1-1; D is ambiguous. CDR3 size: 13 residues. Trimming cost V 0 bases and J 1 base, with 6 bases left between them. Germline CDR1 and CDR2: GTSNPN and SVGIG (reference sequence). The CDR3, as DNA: TGTGCCTGGAGTGTAAACGGGAACACTGAAGCTTTCTTT. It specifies CAWSVNGNTEAFF.

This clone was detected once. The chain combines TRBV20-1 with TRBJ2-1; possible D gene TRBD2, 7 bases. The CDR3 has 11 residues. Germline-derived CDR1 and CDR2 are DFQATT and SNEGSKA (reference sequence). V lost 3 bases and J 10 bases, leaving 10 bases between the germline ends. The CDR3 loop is CSARGGREQFF. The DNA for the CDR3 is TGCAGTGCTAGGGGGGGGCGGGAGCAGTTCTTC.

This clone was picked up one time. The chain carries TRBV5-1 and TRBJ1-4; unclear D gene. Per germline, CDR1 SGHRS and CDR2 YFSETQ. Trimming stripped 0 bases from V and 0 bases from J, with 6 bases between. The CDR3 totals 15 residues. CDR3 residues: CASSLGDTTNEKLFF. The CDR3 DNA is TGCGCCAGCAGCTTGGGGGATACAACTAATGAAAAACTGTTTTTT.

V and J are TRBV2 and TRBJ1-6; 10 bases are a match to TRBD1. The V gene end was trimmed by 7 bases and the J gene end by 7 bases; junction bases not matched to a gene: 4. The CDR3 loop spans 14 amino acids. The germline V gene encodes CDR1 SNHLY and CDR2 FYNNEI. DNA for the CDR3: TGTGCCAGCATGAGGGGACAGGGGAATTCACCCCTCCACTTT. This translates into CASMRGQGNSPLHF.

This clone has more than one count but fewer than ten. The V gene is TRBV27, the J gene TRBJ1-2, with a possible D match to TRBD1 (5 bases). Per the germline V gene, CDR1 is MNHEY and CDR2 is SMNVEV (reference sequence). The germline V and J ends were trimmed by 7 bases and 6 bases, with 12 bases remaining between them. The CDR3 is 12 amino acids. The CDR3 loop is CASIPGRDGYTF. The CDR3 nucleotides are TGTGCCAGCATTCCGGGCAGGGATGGCTACACCTTC.

In DNA, the CDR3 is TGTGCCAGCAGCTTGAACCCGAGCTCCTACAATGAGCAGTTCTTC. As protein: CASSLNPSSYNEQFF. J is TRBJ2-1 and V is TRBV11-3, with D unclear. Germline assignment: CDR1 SGHNT and CDR2 YENEEA. This CDR3 has 15 residues. V gave up 3 bases and J gave up 0 bases, with 9 bases separating them.

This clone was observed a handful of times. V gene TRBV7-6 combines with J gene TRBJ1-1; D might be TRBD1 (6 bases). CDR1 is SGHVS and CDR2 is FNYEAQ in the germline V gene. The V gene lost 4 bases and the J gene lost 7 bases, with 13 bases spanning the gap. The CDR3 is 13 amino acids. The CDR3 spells CASSSLGTYEAFF. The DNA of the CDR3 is TGTGCCAGCAGCTCCCTTGGGACATATGAAGCTTTCTTT.

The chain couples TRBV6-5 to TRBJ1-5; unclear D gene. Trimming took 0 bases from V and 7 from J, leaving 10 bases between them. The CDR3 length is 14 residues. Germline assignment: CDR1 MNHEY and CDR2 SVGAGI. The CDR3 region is CASSYSEGYQPQHF. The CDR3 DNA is TGTGCCAGCAGTTACTCGGAAGGTTACCAGCCCCAGCATTTT.

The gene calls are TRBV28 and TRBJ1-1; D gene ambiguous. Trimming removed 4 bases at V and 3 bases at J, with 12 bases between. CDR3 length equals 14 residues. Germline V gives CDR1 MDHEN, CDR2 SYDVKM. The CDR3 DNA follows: TGTGCCAGCAGTTCCGGTCCGCTTTACACTGAAGCTTTCTTT. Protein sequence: CASSSGPLYTEAFF.